This TCR beta chain was documented in a study of blood T cell repertoires in COVID-19. Study-level information: The origin of the acute and convalescent COVID-19 samples was the United States, Italy and Spain.

In assigning cohorts, the study relied on participant-reported clinical history. CDR3 length: 13 amino acids. Trimming left V 2 bases short and J 1 base short, with 5 bases between. Germline CDR1 and CDR2: SGHTA and FQGTGA. Per the original data handling: It was from reference gene primer amplification that nucleated cell counts were estimated. This table comes from immunoSEQ multiplex PCR, and its TCRdb copy is limited to in-frame clones, with some not included. The DNA was the basis for D and trimming; V, J and clone size are from that table. The table lists 150,000 to 200,000 clones, about 90% of them singletons. Details on this clone: The sample carries other DNA sequences with the same CDR3.

This TCR was recovered from a human donor with acute COVID-19. The donor label of this sample is uncertain. The chain uses TRBV7-3 and TRBJ1-1, with D maybe TRBD1 (5 bases). The sample taken for sequencing was PBMCs or T cells enriched from blood (not recorded which). The CDR3, as DNA: TGTGCCAGCAGCTTACAGGGGAACACTGAAGCTTTCTTT. Residues: CASSLQGNTEAFF.